This T cell receptor (beta chain) was documented in a study of T cells in Graves' hyperthyroidism and ophthalmopathy. Findings and limits, study-wide: A 13 V-J signature model discriminated ophthalmopathy versus stable hyperthyroidism.

Newly diagnosed hyperthyroidism patients aged 18 to 65 years had disease lasting under 2 months. Diagnoses used clinical symptoms, serum thyroxine and TRAb, thyroid ultrasound and orbital computed tomography. This clonotype came up many times. The antigen is undetermined. The CDR3 length is 14 residues. The J segment lost 5 bases and the V segment lost 6 bases, leaving 4 bases of the junction unmatched. Germline V gives CDR1 SNHLY, CDR2 FYNNEI. Amplification targeted TCR beta CDR3 regions from RNA transcripts. An initial round of RT-PCR targeting the TCR CDR3 relied on the HTBI primer set. TCRdb redid the calling of the multiplex PCR reads with MiXCR, one entry per CDR3 protein. The sample includes hundreds of thousands of distinct CDR3 sequences, roughly 40% of them seen just once.

This TCR was recovered from a man between 18 and 35 years old with Graves' hyperthyroidism. Sequencing was carried out using blood. The chain is built from TRBV2 and TRBJ2-2, with 9 positions matching TRBD1. The DNA of the CDR3 is TGTGCCAGCAGCGGGACAGGGAGTACCGGGGAGCTGTTTTTT. It encodes CASSGTGSTGELFF. Based on the CDR3 plus reference TRBV2 and TRBJ2-2, the full variable domain is EPEVTQTPSHQVTQMGQEVILRCVPISNHLYFYWYRQILGQKVEFLVSFYNNEISEKSEIFDDQFSVERPDGSNFTLKIRSTKLEDSAMYFCASSGTGSTGELFFGEGSRLTVL.